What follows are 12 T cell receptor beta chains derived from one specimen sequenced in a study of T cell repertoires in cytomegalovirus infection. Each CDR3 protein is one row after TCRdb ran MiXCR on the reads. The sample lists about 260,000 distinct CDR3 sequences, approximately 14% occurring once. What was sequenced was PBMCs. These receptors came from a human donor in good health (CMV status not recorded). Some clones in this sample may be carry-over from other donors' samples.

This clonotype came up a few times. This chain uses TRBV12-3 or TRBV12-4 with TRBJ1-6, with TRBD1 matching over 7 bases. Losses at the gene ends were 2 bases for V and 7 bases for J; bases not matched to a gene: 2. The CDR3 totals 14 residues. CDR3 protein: CASSLQGENSPLHF. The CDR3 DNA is TGTGCCAGCAGTTTACAGGGGGAGAATTCACCCCTCCACTTT.

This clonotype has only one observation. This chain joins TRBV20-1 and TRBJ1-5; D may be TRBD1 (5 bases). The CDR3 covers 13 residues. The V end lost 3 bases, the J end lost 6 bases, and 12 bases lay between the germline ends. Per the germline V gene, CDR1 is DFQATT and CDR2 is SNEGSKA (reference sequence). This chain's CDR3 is CSASLRGTQPQHF. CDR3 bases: TGCAGTGCTAGCCTAAGGGGAACTCAGCCCCAGCATTTT.

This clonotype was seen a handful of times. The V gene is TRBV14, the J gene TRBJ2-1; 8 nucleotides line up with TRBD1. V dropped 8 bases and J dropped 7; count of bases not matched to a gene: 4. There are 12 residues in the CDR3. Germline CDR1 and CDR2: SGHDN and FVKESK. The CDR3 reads CASGQGANEQFF. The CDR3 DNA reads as TGTGCCAGCGGGCAGGGGGCTAATGAGCAGTTCTTC.

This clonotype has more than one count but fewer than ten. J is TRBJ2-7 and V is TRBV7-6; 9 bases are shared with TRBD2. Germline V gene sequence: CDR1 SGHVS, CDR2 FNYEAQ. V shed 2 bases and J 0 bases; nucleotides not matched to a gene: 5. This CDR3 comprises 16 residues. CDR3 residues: CASSLSSSGNSYEQYF. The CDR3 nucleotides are TGTGCCAGCAGCTTAAGTTCTAGCGGGAACTCCTACGAGCAGTACTTC.

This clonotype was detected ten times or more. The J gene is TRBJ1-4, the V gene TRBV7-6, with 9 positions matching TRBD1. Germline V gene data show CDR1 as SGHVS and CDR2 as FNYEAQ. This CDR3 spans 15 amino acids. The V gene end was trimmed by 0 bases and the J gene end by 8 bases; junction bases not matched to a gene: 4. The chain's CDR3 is CASSLAGTGYEKLFF. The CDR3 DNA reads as TGTGCCAGCAGCTTAGCCGGGACAGGGTACGAAAAACTGTTTTTT.

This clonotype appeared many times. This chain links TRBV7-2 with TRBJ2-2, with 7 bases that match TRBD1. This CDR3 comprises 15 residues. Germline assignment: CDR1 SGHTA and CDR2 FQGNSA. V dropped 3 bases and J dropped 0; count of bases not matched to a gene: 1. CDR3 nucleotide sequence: TGTGCCAGCAGCTTCGGGACAGCGAACACCGGGGAGCTGTTTTTT. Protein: CASSFGTANTGELFF.

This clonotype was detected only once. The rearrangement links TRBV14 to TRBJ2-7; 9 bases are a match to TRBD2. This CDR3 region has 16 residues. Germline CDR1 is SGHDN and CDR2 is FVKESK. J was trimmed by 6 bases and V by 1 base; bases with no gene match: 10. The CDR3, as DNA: TGTGCCAGCAGCCAAGTTGCGGGAGGGCCAAGGCGCGAGCAGTACTTC. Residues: CASSQVAGGPRREQYF. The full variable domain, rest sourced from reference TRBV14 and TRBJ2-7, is EAGVTQFPSHSVIEKGQTVTLRCDPISGHDNLYWYRRVMGKEIKFLLHFVKESKQDESGMPNNRFLAERTGGTYSTLKVQPAELEDSGVYFCASSQVAGGPRREQYFGPGTRLTVT.

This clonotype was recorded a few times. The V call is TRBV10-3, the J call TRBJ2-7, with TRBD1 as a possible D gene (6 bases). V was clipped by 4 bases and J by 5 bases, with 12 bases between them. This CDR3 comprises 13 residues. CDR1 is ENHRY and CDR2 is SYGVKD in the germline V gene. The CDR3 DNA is TGTGCCATCAGTGGTCTCGCAGGGGACGAGCAGTACTTC. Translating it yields CAISGLAGDEQYF.

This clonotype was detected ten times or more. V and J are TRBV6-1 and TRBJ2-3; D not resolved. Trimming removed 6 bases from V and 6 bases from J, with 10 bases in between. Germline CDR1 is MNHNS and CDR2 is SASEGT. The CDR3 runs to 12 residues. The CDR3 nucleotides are TGTGCCAGCAGGCCCATGCCTGATACGCAGTATTTT. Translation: CASRPMPDTQYF.

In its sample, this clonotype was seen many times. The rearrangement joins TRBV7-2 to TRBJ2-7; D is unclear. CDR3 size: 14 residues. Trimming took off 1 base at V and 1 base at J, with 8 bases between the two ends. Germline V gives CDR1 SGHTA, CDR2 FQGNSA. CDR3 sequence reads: CASSLVPESYEQYF. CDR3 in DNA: TGTGCCAGCAGCTTAGTTCCGGAGTCCTACGAGCAGTACTTC.

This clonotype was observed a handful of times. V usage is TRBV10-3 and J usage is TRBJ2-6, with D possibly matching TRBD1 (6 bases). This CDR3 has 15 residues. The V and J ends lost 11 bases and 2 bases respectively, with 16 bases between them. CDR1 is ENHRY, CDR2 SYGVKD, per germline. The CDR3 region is CAVLQGNPGANVLTF. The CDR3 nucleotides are TGTGCCGTACTACAGGGAAATCCTGGGGCCAACGTCCTGACTTTC.

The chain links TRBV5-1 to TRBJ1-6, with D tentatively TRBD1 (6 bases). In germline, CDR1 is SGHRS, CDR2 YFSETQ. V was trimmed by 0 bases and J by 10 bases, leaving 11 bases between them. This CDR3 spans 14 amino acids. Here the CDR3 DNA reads TGCGCCAGCAGCTTGGTGGGGGCCGGATCACCCCTCCACTTT. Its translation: CASSLVGAGSPLHF.